The 13 T cell receptor beta chains below come from one sample, sequenced in a study of blood T cell repertoires in COVID-19. The protocol was immunoSEQ multiplex PCR, while the TCRdb copy is restricted to in-frame clones and leaves out a portion. The sample contains roughly 200,000 clones, about 80% of which appear only once. The sequencing input was peripheral blood. These TCRs come from a man in his fifties or sixties with active or convalescent COVID-19.

A single count supports this clone. V gene TRBV29-1 combines with J gene TRBJ1-1; D perhaps matches TRBD1 (5 bases). Trimming removed 7 bases from V and 5 bases from J, with 17 bases in between. The CDR3 runs to 13 residues. CDR1 is SQVTM, CDR2 ANQGSEA, per germline. The CDR3 protein is CSAARSGVTEAFF. The CDR3 DNA follows: TGCAGCGCTGCTCGGTCGGGGGTGACTGAAGCTTTCTTT. The full variable domain, with the rest looked up from reference TRBV29-1 and TRBJ1-1, is SAVISQKPSRDICQRGTSLTIQCQVDSQVTMMFWYRQQPGQSLTLIATANQGSEATYESGFVIDKFPISRPNLTFSTLTVSNMSPEDSSIYLCSAARSGVTEAFFGQGTRLTVV.

This clone turned up a few times. The chain combines TRBV5-6 with TRBJ1-1, with 9 bases fitting TRBD1. In germline, CDR1 is SGHDT, CDR2 YYEEEE. V was pared by 3 bases and J by 3 bases, with 3 bases of the junction left unmatched. This CDR3 spans 14 amino acids. The CDR3 loop reads CASSYRGRYTEAFF. The CDR3 DNA reads TGTGCCAGCAGCTACAGGGGGCGGTACACTGAAGCTTTCTTT.

The gene calls are TRBV3-1 (or the pseudogene TRBV3-2) and TRBJ1-5; D perhaps matches TRBD1 (6 bases). The CDR3 runs 15 residues. Trimming took off 4 bases at V and 6 bases at J, with 16 bases between the two ends. CDR1 is LGHDT, CDR2 YNNKEL, per germline (reference sequence). The CDR3 DNA reads TGTGCCAGCAGCCCCCGTGGGGGACAAGGTCAGCCCCAGCATTTT. Its protein is CASSPRGGQGQPQHF.

The gene calls are TRBV7-2 and TRBJ1-3; the match to TRBD1 covers 8 bases. The CDR3 has 14 residues. After removal of 2 bases from V and 7 bases from J, the junction contained 4 bases not matched to a gene. CDR1 and CDR2 from the germline V gene are SGHTA and FQGNSA. DNA for the CDR3: TGTGCCAGCAGCTTAATGAGGGACAGGAACACCATATATTTT. As protein: CASSLMRDRNTIYF. The full variable domain, in which reference TRBV7-2 and TRBJ1-3 provide the parts outside the CDR3, is GAGVSQSPSNKVTEKGKDVELRCDPISGHTALYWYRQSLGQGLEFLIYFQGNSAPDKSGLPSDRFSAERTGGSVSTLTIQRTQQEDSAVYLCASSLMRDRNTIYFGEGSWLTVV.

V and J are TRBV6-6 and TRBJ2-1, with D possibly matching TRBD1 (6 bases). Germline values: CDR1 MNHNY, CDR2 SVGAGI (reference sequence). Trimming cost V 5 bases and J 4 bases, with 15 bases left between them. This CDR3 has 15 residues. CDR3 sequence: CASSVSWDTYNEQFF. CDR3 sequence (DNA): TGTGCCAGCAGTGTCTCTTGGGACACTTACAATGAGCAGTTCTTC.

This chain connects TRBV3-1 (or the pseudogene TRBV3-2) to TRBJ2-5, with D possibly matching TRBD2 (7 bases). The CDR3 totals 14 residues. Trimming stripped 5 bases from V and 4 bases from J, with 14 bases between. Germline V gene lookup returns CDR1 LGHDT and CDR2 YNNKEL (reference sequence). The DNA for the CDR3 is TGTGCCAGCAGCTGGGGGGGGGCCCCAGAGACCCAGTACTTC. This codes for CASSWGGAPETQYF.

The chain links TRBV7-3 to TRBJ2-1, with D perhaps TRBD1 (5 bases). The germline gives CDR1 SGHTA, CDR2 FQGTGA. This CDR3 spans 13 amino acids. Trimming shortened V by 8 bases and J by 2 bases, and 10 bases separated the two germline ends. CDR3 in amino acids: CASAQGTYNEQFF. CDR3 nucleotides: TGTGCCAGCGCCCAGGGTACCTACAATGAGCAGTTCTTC.

The genes are TRBV5-1 and TRBJ1-6; 9 bases map to TRBD1. The CDR3 covers 15 residues. Trimming cost V 0 bases and J 9 bases; bases outside gene matches: 4. CDR1 is SGHRS and CDR2 is YFSETQ in the germline V gene. This CDR3 is CASSLEDRGGSPLHF. The CDR3 coding sequence is TGCGCCAGCAGCTTGGAGGACAGGGGCGGTTCACCCCTCCACTTT.

The chain has TRBV2 and TRBJ2-4, with 15 bases that match TRBD2. CDR1 and CDR2 (germline): SNHLY, FYNNEI. After removal of 0 bases from V and 6 bases from J, the junction contained 9 bases not matched to a gene. CDR3 length: 19 amino acids. DNA of the CDR3: TGTGCCAGCAGTGAAGCGCACGGGACTAGCGGGGGGAAGGGAAACATTCAGTACTTC. Its translation: CASSEAHGTSGGKGNIQYF.

The chain is built from TRBV10-3 and TRBJ2-1; D is possibly TRBD2 (5 bases). This CDR3 has 14 residues. V was cut by 3 bases and J by 8 bases, with 14 bases left in between. The V gene's germline CDR1 is ENHRY and CDR2 SYGVKD. The CDR3, as DNA: TGTGCCATCAGTGACGGGGATTTGACGTATGAGCAGTTCTTC. The encoded protein is CAISDGDLTYEQFF.

The chain combines TRBV6-5 with TRBJ2-3; D ambiguous. V gave up 7 bases and J gave up 4 bases, with 6 bases separating them. Germline V gene sequence: CDR1 MNHEY, CDR2 SVGAGI. This CDR3 is 11 amino acids long. The CDR3 reads CASTYSDTQYF. In nucleotides, the CDR3 is TGTGCCAGCACCTACTCAGATACGCAGTATTTT.

The chain has TRBV19 and TRBJ2-3, with 9 bases matching TRBD2. This CDR3 spans 16 amino acids. Germline trimming cut 4 bases from V and 1 base from J; bases unmatched to any gene: 6. CDR1 LNHDA and CDR2 SQIVND come from the germline V gene (reference sequence). Written as DNA, the CDR3 is TGTGCCAGTAGTAGGGGCCAGCGGGGGGGCACAGATACGCAGTATTTT. Protein product: CASSRGQRGGTDTQYF.

The chain is built from TRBV19 and TRBJ1-3, with a possible D match to TRBD1 (6 bases). Germline lookup yields CDR1 LNHDA and CDR2 SQIVND (reference sequence). The CDR3 contains 16 residues. V lost 8 bases and J 0 bases, leaving 17 bases between the germline ends. The DNA of the CDR3 is TGTGCCAGTGGTTATGGGGGCGAACTCTCTGGAAACACCATATATTTT. Its protein is CASGYGGELSGNTIYF.